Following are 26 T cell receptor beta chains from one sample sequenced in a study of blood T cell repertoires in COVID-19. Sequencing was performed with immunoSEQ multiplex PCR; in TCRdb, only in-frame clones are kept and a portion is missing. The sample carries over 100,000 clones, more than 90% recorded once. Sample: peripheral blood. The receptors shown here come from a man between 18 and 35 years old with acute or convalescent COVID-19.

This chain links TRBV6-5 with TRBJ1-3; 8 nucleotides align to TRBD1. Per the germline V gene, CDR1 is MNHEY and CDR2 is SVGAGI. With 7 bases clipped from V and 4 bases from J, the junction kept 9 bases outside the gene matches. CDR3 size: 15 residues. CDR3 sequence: CASTSDRGYGNTIYF. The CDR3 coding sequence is TGTGCCAGCACCTCAGACAGGGGATACGGAAACACCATATATTTT.

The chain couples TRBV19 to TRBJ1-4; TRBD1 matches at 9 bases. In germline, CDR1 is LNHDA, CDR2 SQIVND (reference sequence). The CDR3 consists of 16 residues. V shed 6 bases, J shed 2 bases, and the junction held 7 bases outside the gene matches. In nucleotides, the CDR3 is TGTGCCAGTAGGACAGGGGGTAGCAGGACTAATGAAAAACTGTTTTTT. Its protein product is CASRTGGSRTNEKLFF.

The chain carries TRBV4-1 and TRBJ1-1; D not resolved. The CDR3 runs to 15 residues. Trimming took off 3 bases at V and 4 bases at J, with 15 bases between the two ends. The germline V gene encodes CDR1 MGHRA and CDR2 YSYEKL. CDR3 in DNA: TGCGCCAGCAGCCAGACTCGGTTTTCCATCACTGAAGCTTTCTTT. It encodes CASSQTRFSITEAFF.

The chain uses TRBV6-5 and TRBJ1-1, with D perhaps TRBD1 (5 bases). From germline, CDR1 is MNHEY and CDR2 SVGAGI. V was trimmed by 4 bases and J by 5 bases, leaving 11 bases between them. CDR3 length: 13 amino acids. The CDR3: CASSSDRTTEAFF. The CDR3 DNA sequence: TGTGCCAGCAGTTCCGACAGAACTACTGAAGCTTTCTTT.

This CDR3 reads CASSVSGTGLGANVLTF. CDR3 bases: TGCGCCAGCAGTGTATCCGGGACAGGGTTAGGGGCCAACGTCCTGACTTTC. The chain links TRBV5-1 to TRBJ2-6, with 9 bases matching TRBD1. V was pared by 5 bases and J by 4 bases, with 10 bases of the junction left unmatched. CDR1 SGHRS and CDR2 YFSETQ come from the germline V gene. CDR3 length: 17 residues.

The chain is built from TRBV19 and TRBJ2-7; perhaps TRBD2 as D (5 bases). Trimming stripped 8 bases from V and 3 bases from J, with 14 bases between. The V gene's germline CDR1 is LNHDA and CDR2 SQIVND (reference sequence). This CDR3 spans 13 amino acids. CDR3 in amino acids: CASSGFGHYEQYF. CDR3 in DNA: TGTGCCAGTTCGGGGTTTGGGCACTACGAGCAGTACTTC.

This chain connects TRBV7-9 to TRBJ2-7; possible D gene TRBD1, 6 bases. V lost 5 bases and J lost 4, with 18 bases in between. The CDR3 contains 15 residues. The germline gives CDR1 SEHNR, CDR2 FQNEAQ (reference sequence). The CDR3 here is CASSPSLGTRYEQYF. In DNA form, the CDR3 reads TGTGCCAGCAGCCCCTCCCTTGGGACACGTTACGAGCAGTACTTC.

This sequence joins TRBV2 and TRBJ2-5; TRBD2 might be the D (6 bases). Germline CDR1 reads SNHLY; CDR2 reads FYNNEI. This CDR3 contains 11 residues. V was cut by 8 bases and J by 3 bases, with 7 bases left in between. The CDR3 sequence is CASGLKETQYF. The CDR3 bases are TGTGCCAGCGGACTAAAAGAGACCCAGTACTTC. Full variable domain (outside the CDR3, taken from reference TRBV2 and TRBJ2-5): EPEVTQTPSHQVTQMGQEVILRCVPISNHLYFYWYRQILGQKVEFLVSFYNNEISEKSEIFDDQFSVERPDGSNFTLKIRSTKLEDSAMYFCASGLKETQYFGPGTRLLVL.

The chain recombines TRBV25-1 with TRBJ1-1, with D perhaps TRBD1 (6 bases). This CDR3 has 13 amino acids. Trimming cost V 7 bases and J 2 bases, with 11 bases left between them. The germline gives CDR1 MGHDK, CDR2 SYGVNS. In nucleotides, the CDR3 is TGTGCCAGCATTAACAGGGTAAACACTGAAGCTTTCTTT. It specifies CASINRVNTEAFF. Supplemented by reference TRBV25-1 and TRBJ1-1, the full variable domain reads EADIYQTPRYLVIGTGKKITLECSQTMGHDKMYWYQQDPGMELHLIHYSYGVNSTEKGDLSSESTVSRIRTEHFPLTLESARPSHTSQYLCASINRVNTEAFFGQGTRLTVV.

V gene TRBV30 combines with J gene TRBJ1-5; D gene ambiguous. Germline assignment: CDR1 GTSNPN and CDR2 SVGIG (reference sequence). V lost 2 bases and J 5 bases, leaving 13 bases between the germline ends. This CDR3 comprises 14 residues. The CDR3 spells CAWSMGLWDQPQHF. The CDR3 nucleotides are TGTGCCTGGAGTATGGGCCTCTGGGATCAGCCCCAGCATTTT.

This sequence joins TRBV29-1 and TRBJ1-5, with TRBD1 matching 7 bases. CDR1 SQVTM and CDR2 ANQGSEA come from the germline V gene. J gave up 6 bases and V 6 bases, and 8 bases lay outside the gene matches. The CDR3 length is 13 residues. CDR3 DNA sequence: TGCAGCGTCATGACAGGGTTGAGTCAGCCCCAGCATTTT. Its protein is CSVMTGLSQPQHF.

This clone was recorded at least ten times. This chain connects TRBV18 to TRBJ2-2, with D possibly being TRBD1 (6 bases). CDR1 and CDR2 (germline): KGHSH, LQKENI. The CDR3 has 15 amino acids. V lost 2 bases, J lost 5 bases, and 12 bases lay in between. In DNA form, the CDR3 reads TGTGCCAGCTCACCAGAGACAGGATCAACCGGGGAGCTGTTTTTT. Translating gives CASSPETGSTGELFF.

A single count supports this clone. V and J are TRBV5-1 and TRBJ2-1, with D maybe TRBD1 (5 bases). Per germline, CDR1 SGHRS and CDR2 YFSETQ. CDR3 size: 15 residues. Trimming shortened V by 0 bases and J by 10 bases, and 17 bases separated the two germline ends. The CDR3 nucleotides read TGCGCCAGCAGCTTGGACGGCCAGGGATGGAAAGAGCAGTTCTTC. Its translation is CASSLDGQGWKEQFF.

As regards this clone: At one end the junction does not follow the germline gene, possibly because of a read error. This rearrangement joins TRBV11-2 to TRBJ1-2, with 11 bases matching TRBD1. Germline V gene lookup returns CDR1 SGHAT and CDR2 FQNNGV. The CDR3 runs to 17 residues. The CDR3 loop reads CASSLVPSGTGGYGYTF. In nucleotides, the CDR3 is TGTGCCAGCAGTTTAGTGCCCTCCGGGACAGGGGGCTATGGCTACACCTTC.

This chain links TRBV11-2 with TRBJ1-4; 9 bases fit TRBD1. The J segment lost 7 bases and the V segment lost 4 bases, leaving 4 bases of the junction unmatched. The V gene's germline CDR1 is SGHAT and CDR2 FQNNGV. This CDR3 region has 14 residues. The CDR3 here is CASSYGQGSEKLFF. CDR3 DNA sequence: TGTGCCAGCAGCTACGGACAGGGGAGTGAAAAACTGTTTTTT.

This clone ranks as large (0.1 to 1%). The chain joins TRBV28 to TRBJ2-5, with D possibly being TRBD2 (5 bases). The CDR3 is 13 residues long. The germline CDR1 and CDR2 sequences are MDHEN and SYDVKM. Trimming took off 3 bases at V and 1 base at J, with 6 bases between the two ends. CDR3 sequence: CASSFGSQETQYF. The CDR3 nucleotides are TGTGCCAGCAGTTTTGGGAGCCAAGAGACCCAGTACTTC.

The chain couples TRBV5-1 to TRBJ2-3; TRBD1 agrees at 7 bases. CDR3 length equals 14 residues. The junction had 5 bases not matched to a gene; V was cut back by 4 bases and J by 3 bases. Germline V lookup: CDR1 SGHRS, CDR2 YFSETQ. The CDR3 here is CASSPLQGTDTQYF. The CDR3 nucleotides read TGCGCCAGCAGCCCCCTACAGGGGACAGATACGCAGTATTTT.

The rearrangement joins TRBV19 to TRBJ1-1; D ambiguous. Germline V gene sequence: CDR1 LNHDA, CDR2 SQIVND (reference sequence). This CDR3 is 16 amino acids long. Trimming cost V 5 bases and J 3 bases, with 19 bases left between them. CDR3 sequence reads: CASSSQLGFRDTEAFF. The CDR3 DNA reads TGTGCCAGTAGTTCCCAGCTCGGGTTCCGGGACACTGAAGCTTTCTTT.

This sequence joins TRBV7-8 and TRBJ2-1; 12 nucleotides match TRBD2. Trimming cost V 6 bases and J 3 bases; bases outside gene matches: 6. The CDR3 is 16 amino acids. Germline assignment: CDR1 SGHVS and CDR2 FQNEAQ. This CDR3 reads CASRRGGLAGYNEQFF. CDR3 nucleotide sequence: TGTGCCAGCAGGAGAGGGGGACTAGCGGGCTACAATGAGCAGTTCTTC.

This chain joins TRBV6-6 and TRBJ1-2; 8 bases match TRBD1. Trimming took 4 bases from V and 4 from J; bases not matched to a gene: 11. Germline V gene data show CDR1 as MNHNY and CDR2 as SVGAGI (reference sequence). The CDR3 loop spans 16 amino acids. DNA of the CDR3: TGTGCCAGCAGTTTCCCGGACAGGGAGGCCTTCTATGGCTACACCTTC. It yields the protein CASSFPDREAFYGYTF.

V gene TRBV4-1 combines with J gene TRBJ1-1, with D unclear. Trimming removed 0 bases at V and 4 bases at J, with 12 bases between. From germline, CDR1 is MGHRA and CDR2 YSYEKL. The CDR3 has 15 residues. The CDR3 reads CASSQDLYGITEAFF. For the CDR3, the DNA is TGCGCCAGCAGCCAAGATCTTTACGGGATCACTGAAGCTTTCTTT.

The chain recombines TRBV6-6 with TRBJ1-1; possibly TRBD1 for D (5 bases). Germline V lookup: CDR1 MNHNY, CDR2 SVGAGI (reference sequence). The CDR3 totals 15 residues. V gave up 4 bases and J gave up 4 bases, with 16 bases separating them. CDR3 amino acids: CASSSRDSQGTEAFF. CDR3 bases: TGTGCCAGCAGTTCCCGGGACTCTCAGGGCACTGAAGCTTTCTTT.

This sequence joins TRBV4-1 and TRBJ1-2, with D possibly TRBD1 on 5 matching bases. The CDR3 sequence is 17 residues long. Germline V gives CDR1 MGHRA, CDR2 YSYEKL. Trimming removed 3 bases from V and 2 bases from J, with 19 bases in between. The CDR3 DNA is TGCGCCAGCAGCCAGTCCCTCCTGACAGTCCTGAACTATGGCTACACCTTC. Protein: CASSQSLLTVLNYGYTF.

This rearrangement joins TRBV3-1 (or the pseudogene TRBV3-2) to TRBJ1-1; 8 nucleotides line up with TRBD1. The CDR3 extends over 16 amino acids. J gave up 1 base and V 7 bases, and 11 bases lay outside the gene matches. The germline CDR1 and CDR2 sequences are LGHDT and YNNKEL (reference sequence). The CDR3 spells CASNLRVTGGNTEAFF. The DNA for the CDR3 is TGTGCCAGCAACTTGAGGGTAACAGGGGGGAACACTGAAGCTTTCTTT.

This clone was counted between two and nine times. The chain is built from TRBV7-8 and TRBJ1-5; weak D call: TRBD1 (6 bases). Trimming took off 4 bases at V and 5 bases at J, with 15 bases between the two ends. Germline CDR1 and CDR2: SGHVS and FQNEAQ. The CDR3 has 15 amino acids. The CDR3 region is CASSYEGGGDQPQHF. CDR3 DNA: TGTGCCAGCAGCTACGAAGGGGGGGGCGATCAGCCCCAGCATTTT.

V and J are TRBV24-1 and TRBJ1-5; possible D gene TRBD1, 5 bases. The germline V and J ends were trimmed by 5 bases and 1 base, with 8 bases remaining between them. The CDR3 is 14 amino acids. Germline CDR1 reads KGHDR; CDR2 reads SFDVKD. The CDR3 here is CATSAGGSNQPQHF. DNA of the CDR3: TGTGCCACCAGTGCCGGGGGGAGCAATCAGCCCCAGCATTTT.